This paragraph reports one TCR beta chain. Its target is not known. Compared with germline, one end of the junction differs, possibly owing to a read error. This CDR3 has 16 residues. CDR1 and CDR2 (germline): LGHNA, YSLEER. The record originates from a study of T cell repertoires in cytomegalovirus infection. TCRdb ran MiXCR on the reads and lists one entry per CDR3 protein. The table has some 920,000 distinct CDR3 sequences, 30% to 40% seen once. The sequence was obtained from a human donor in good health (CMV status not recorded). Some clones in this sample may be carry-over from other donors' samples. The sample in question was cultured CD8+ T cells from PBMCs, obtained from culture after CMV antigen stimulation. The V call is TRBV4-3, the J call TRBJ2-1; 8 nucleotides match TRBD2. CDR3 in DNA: TGCACCAGCAGCCAAACGGGACTAGTAAGAGCTTATGAGCAGTTCTTC. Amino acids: CTSSQTGLVRAYEQFF.